The clone carrying this T cell receptor (beta chain) was seen ten or more times. Preparation of the TCRbeta library used unique molecular identifiers. TCRdb itself ran the PCR reads through MiXCR, one entry per CDR3 protein. The sample includes about 600,000 distinct CDR3 sequences, over 9.5% of them seen just once. Per germline, CDR1 SGHTA and CDR2 FQGNSA. Trimming removed 5 bases at V and 9 bases at J, with 20 bases between. CDR3 length: 15 amino acids. The data are from a study of T-cell reconstitution after alpha-beta-depleted transplantation in children. The sequenced sample was PBMCs from the stem cell graft donor, obtained from the stem cell graft. This sequence joins TRBV7-2 and TRBJ2-1; D gene uncertain. This clonotype was sampled from a human donor who donated a stem cell graft to a child with acute myeloid leukemia. The CDR3: CASSPARLPGREQFF. The CDR3 bases are TGTGCCAGCAGCCCCGCCAGACTCCCCGGTCGTGAGCAGTTCTTC. Looking up the rest from reference TRBV7-2 and TRBJ2-1 gives the full variable domain: GAGVSQSPSNKVTEKGKDVELRCDPISGHTALYWYRQSLGQGLEFLIYFQGNSAPDKSGLPSDRFSAERTGGSVSTLTIQRTQQEDSAVYLCASSPARLPGREQFFGPGTRLTVL.